The 26 T cell receptor beta chains below were found in one sample sequenced in a study of identifying expanded T cells in peripheral blood (dated by TCRdb to 2018 to 2020). Library generation was performed with the immunoSEQ multiplex PCR assay. The clones in this table, taken by TCRdb from immuneACCESS, are in-frame only. Not every clone is retained; where verified, under half of the shortfall comes from an unresolved V gene, and the cause of the rest is unknown. This sample holds more than 55,000 clones; more than 75% were observed only once. The ten largest make up just over 4.5% of the sample. Sequenced material: blood. These receptors came from a person aged 18 to 75 in good health.

The chain uses TRBV6-1 and TRBJ2-7; 8 bases are a match to TRBD1. The CDR3 runs 15 residues. V was pared by 4 bases and J by 3 bases, with 8 bases of the junction left unmatched. The V gene's germline CDR1 is MNHNS and CDR2 SASEGT. The CDR3 bases are TGTGCCAGCAGTGTCTCGGGACAGGCCAACTACGAGCAGTACTTC. It translates to CASSVSGQANYEQYF.

The chain recombines TRBV9 with TRBJ2-3; TRBD2 is a possible D gene (5 bases). The CDR3 consists of 14 residues. V lost 0 bases to trimming and J lost 9 bases, with 14 bases between them. Looked up from germline, CDR1 is SGDLS and CDR2 is YYNGEE. This CDR3 reads CASSVAPRTGTQYF. The CDR3 bases are TGTGCCAGCAGCGTAGCTCCGAGAACGGGAACGCAGTATTTT.

This clone was recorded only once. This chain links TRBV12-5 with TRBJ1-2; D might be TRBD1 (5 bases). Looked up from germline, CDR1 is LGHNT and CDR2 is FRNRAP. Deletions cut 6 bases from V and 4 bases from J, with 15 bases between. CDR3 length: 14 amino acids. The CDR3 protein is CASGIEGRFYGYTF. DNA for the CDR3: TGTGCTAGTGGCATCGAGGGGAGATTCTATGGCTACACCTTC. Using reference TRBV12-5 and TRBJ1-2 for the parts outside the CDR3, the full variable domain is DARVTQTPRHKVTEMGQEVTMRCQPILGHNTVFWYRQTMMQGLELLAYFRNRAPLDDSGMPKDRFSAEMPDATLATLKIQPSEPRDSAVYFCASGIEGRFYGYTFGSGTRLTVV.

The J gene is TRBJ2-1, the V gene TRBV28; 8 nucleotides match TRBD2. Losses at the gene ends were 6 bases for V and 2 bases for J; bases not matched to a gene: 6. Germline V lookup: CDR1 MDHEN, CDR2 SYDVKM. CDR3 length: 15 residues. CDR3 in amino acids: CASRPPGGPYNEQFF. In DNA, the CDR3 is TGTGCCAGCAGGCCCCCGGGGGGGCCCTACAATGAGCAGTTCTTC.

The chain joins TRBV11-2 to TRBJ2-1; D unclear. Per the germline V gene, CDR1 is SGHAT and CDR2 is FQNNGV. There are 16 residues in the CDR3. V gave up 0 bases and J gave up 2 bases, with 11 bases separating them. The chain's CDR3 is CASSLEGLEAYNEQFF. The DNA for the CDR3 is TGTGCCAGCAGCTTAGAAGGTCTAGAGGCCTACAATGAGCAGTTCTTC. Variable domain in full (rest from reference TRBV11-2 and TRBJ2-1): EAGVAQSPRYKIIEKRQSVAFWCNPISGHATLYWYQQILGQGPKLLIQFQNNGVVDDSQLPKDRFSAERLKGVDSTLKIQPAKLEDSAVYLCASSLEGLEAYNEQFFGPGTRLTVL.

The gene calls are TRBV10-3 and TRBJ1-1, with TRBD1 matching 9 bases. Germline lookup yields CDR1 ENHRY and CDR2 SYGVKD. The CDR3 sequence is 14 residues long. The V segment lost 6 bases and the J segment 0 bases; nucleotides outside the gene matches: 2. For the CDR3, the DNA is TGTGCCATCAGCGGACAGGGGTTGAACACTGAAGCTTTCTTT. This sequence encodes CAISGQGLNTEAFF.

This chain connects TRBV4-3 to TRBJ2-7, with a possible D match to TRBD1 (6 bases). The CDR3 covers 15 residues. The V gene lost 0 bases and the J gene lost 7 bases, with 16 bases spanning the gap. Germline loops: CDR1 LGHNA, CDR2 YSLEER. In DNA form, the CDR3 reads TGCGCCAGCAGCCAAGACCGGGACATCGGCGGGGAGCAGTACTTC. Translated: CASSQDRDIGGEQYF.

The chain recombines TRBV19 with TRBJ2-7; 7 nucleotides align to TRBD1. CDR3 length equals 14 residues. V lost 5 bases to trimming and J lost 1 base; unmatched junction nucleotides: 5. The germline V gene has CDR1 LNHDA and CDR2 SQIVND (reference sequence). The CDR3 here is CASSASGQSYEQYF. CDR3 coding DNA: TGTGCCAGTAGTGCCTCGGGACAGTCCTACGAGCAGTACTTC.

The genes are TRBV6-4 and TRBJ2-7; perhaps TRBD2 as D (5 bases). The germline V gene encodes CDR1 MRHNA and CDR2 SNTAGT. The CDR3 is 12 amino acids. V was cut by 4 bases and J by 3 bases, with 7 bases left in between. The CDR3 region has the DNA TGTGCCAGCAGTGCGGGGTTCTACGAGCAGTACTTC. Amino acids: CASSAGFYEQYF.

CDR3 sequence (DNA): TGCAGCGTTGAAAAGGCTAGCGGGGTTTACAATGAGCAGTTCTTC. Residues: CSVEKASGVYNEQFF. The chain is built from TRBV29-1 and TRBJ2-1, with 9 positions matching TRBD2. The CDR3 has 15 amino acids. The V gene's germline CDR1 is SQVTM and CDR2 ANQGSEA. After removal of 2 bases from V and 4 bases from J, the junction contained 6 bases not matched to a gene.

This clone was seen a single time. The J gene is TRBJ1-2, the V gene TRBV4-1; no reliable D call. The V gene's germline CDR1 is MGHRA and CDR2 YSYEKL. Trimming cost V 2 bases and J 7 bases, with 11 bases left between them. This CDR3 comprises 13 residues. Here the CDR3 DNA reads TGCGCCAGCAGCCAAATAGGCAGGTCTGGCTACACCTTC. Amino acids: CASSQIGRSGYTF.

This chain connects TRBV6-4 to TRBJ1-2; D unclear. CDR3 length: 13 amino acids. Germline lookup yields CDR1 MRHNA and CDR2 SNTAGT. The V gene lost 6 bases and the J gene lost 4 bases, with 12 bases spanning the gap. CDR3 in DNA: TGTGCCAGCAGCCCCGGACTGATCTATGGCTACACCTTC. It specifies CASSPGLIYGYTF.

The V and J genes are TRBV14 and TRBJ2-7; a possible D gene is TRBD2 (5 bases). This CDR3 is 17 amino acids long. Looked up from germline, CDR1 is SGHDN and CDR2 is FVKESK. Deletions cut 0 bases from V and 1 base from J, with 16 bases between. Here the CDR3 DNA reads TGTGCCAGCAGCCAAGACGGCCGGTGGAGCGGTTCCTACGAGCAGTACTTC. Its protein is CASSQDGRWSGSYEQYF.

V usage is TRBV6-5 and J usage is TRBJ2-7, with a possible D match to TRBD1 (5 bases). CDR1 and CDR2 from the germline V gene are MNHEY and SVGAGI. Trimming removed 2 bases at V and 3 bases at J, with 11 bases between. The CDR3 consists of 14 residues. The CDR3 coding sequence is TGTGCCAGCAGTTACCTTCAGGGCTTCTACGAGCAGTACTTC. It is translated as CASSYLQGFYEQYF.

In its sample, this clone was seen once. The rearrangement joins TRBV19 to TRBJ2-1, with 10 bases that match TRBD2. CDR3 length: 16 residues. Trimming cost V 6 bases and J 4 bases; bases outside gene matches: 9. Per germline, CDR1 LNHDA and CDR2 SQIVND (reference sequence). In DNA form, the CDR3 reads TGTGCCAGTAGGCCCCTTTTAGCGGGGGGTTACAATGAGCAGTTCTTC. Residues: CASRPLLAGGYNEQFF.

The chain is built from TRBV7-6 and TRBJ2-7, with TRBD1 matching over 8 bases. V lost 3 bases to trimming and J lost 2 bases; unmatched junction nucleotides: 6. Germline values: CDR1 SGHVS, CDR2 FNYEAQ. This CDR3 comprises 15 residues. CDR3 bases: TGTGCCAGCAGCTTTCAGGGGGCAGGGACCTACGAGCAGTACTTC. This encodes CASSFQGAGTYEQYF.

This clone was seen a handful of times. This chain uses TRBV2 with TRBJ2-7; D gene uncertain. Germline CDR1 SNHLY, CDR2 FYNNEI. This CDR3 has 11 residues. The germline V and J ends were trimmed by 5 bases and 0 bases, with 2 bases remaining between them. The CDR3 coding sequence is TGTGCCAGCAGTCCCTCCTACGAGCAGTACTTC. It translates to CASSPSYEQYF.

The chain combines TRBV27 with TRBJ1-1; D remains ambiguous. V lost 6 bases to trimming and J lost 0 bases, with 8 bases between them. Germline V gene sequence: CDR1 MNHEY, CDR2 SMNVEV (reference sequence). CDR3 size: 13 residues. The CDR3 here is CASRLSVNTEAFF. Here the CDR3 DNA reads TGTGCCAGCAGATTGTCGGTGAACACTGAAGCTTTCTTT.

The V and J genes are TRBV11-3 and TRBJ2-2; D is unresolved. Germline values: CDR1 SGHNT, CDR2 YENEEA. This CDR3 contains 15 residues. The V gene lost 1 base and the J gene lost 2 bases, with 8 bases spanning the gap. In nucleotides, the CDR3 is TGTGCCAGCAGCTTAGGAGCAGGCAACACCGGGGAGCTGTTTTTT. This gives the protein CASSLGAGNTGELFF.

The chain carries TRBV10-3 and TRBJ2-7, with D uncertain. The CDR3 length is 9 residues. Trimming shortened V by 7 bases and J by 2 bases, and 0 bases separated the two germline ends. Germline loops: CDR1 ENHRY, CDR2 SYGVKD. CDR3 bases: TGTGCCATCACCTACGAGCAGTACTTC. Its protein is CAITYEQYF.

The chain has TRBV10-3 and TRBJ2-7; 12 nucleotides align to TRBD1. Trimming at V came to 6 bases and at J to 2 bases, leaving 5 bases not matched to a gene. The germline V gene has CDR1 ENHRY and CDR2 SYGVKD. The CDR3 totals 15 residues. The CDR3 nucleotides read TGTGCCATCAGGGGGGACAGGGGGCCAACCTACGAGCAGTACTTC. It yields the protein CAIRGDRGPTYEQYF.

V is TRBV10-3 and J is TRBJ1-3; no clear D gene. CDR1 ENHRY and CDR2 SYGVKD come from the germline V gene. The CDR3 consists of 15 residues. V lost 7 bases and J 2 bases, leaving 15 bases between the germline ends. CDR3 residues: CAITPGLSAGNTIYF. The CDR3 nucleotides are TGTGCCATCACCCCGGGTCTCTCGGCTGGAAACACCATATATTTT.

The V and J genes are TRBV5-4 and TRBJ2-1, with 7 bases matching TRBD2. This CDR3 is 16 amino acids long. V dropped 4 bases and J dropped 7; count of bases not matched to a gene: 14. Germline V gene data show CDR1 as SGHNT and CDR2 as YYREEE (reference sequence). The CDR3 region is CASSAGGSLGWNEQFF. Here the CDR3 DNA reads TGTGCCAGCAGCGCCGGGGGGTCTTTAGGTTGGAATGAGCAGTTCTTC.

This chain joins TRBV19 and TRBJ2-4, with a tentative D call TRBD1 (6 bases). V was shortened by 1 base and J by 2 bases, with 9 bases between the two germline ends. The CDR3 extends over 15 amino acids. Germline CDR1 and CDR2: LNHDA and SQIVND (reference sequence). The CDR3 protein is CASSIVTGSKNIQYF. The CDR3 coding sequence is TGTGCCAGTAGTATAGTTACAGGGTCCAAAAACATTCAGTACTTC.

This chain links TRBV28 with TRBJ2-7, with D hard to call. The germline V and J ends were trimmed by 1 base and 6 bases, with 7 bases remaining between them. CDR1 is MDHEN, CDR2 SYDVKM, per germline. The CDR3 loop spans 12 amino acids. In DNA, the CDR3 is TGTGCCAGCAGTTTATCCGTGTTCGAGCAGTACTTC. Its protein product is CASSLSVFEQYF.

The chain carries TRBV4-1 and TRBJ2-3; D is uncertain. V gave up 1 base and J gave up 2 bases, with 10 bases separating them. The CDR3 sequence is 15 residues long. Germline values: CDR1 MGHRA, CDR2 YSYEKL. CDR3 sequence (DNA): TGCGCCAGCAGCCAAGCGACGACCCTCACAGATACGCAGTATTTT. This translates into CASSQATTLTDTQYF.